Following are 18 T cell receptor beta chains from one sample sequenced in a study of blood T cell repertoires in COVID-19. Profiled with immunoSEQ multiplex PCR; TCRdb holds only in-frame clones, not every one. The table lists some 200,000 clones, around 82% of them singletons, with around 5.5% in the top ten. The material sequenced was PBMCs or T cells enriched from blood (not recorded which). Receptor source: a woman between 55 and 75 years old with acute COVID-19.

The chain uses TRBV7-6 and TRBJ2-2; TRBD1 matches at 9 bases. Trimming cost V 5 bases and J 5 bases; bases outside gene matches: 3. Germline CDR1 SGHVS, CDR2 FNYEAQ. There are 14 residues in the CDR3. CDR3 loop: CASSPGQGTGELFF. In nucleotides, the CDR3 is TGTGCCAGCAGCCCGGGACAGGGAACCGGGGAGCTGTTTTTT.

In its sample, this clone was seen a few times. This chain connects TRBV5-5 to TRBJ2-7; TRBD1 matches at 7 bases. Germline lookup yields CDR1 SGHKS and CDR2 YYEKEE (reference sequence). This CDR3 has 15 residues. V shed 6 bases, J shed 7 bases, and the junction held 16 bases outside the gene matches. The CDR3 nucleotides read TGTGCCAGCACCAGAGACAGGGACCACGATCGGGAGCAGTACGTC. Translated: CASTRDRDHDREQYV.

This chain connects TRBV21-1 to TRBJ1-2; no check of the table's D call, TRBD1, against the DNA was made. TRBV21-1 is an annotated pseudogene. The CDR3 totals 16 residues. The CDR3 DNA reads TGTGCCAGCAGCCCAAGAAGGGACAAGGGACCCTATGGCTACACCTTC. This sequence encodes CASSPRRDKGPYGYTF.

This chain joins TRBV10-1 and TRBJ2-7; 9 bases map to TRBD2. CDR1 WNHNN and CDR2 SYGVQD come from the germline V gene (reference sequence). The junction had 7 bases not matched to a gene; V was cut back by 2 bases and J by 5 bases. The CDR3 is 15 residues long. Here the CDR3 reads CASSEGTSRSNEQYF. Here the CDR3 DNA reads TGCGCCAGCAGTGAGGGGACTAGCAGAAGCAACGAGCAGTACTTC.

V gene TRBV5-1 combines with J gene TRBJ2-1; TRBD2 matches at 10 bases. Germline V gives CDR1 SGHRS, CDR2 YFSETQ. The CDR3 extends over 15 amino acids. The ends lost 1 base at V and 7 bases at J; junction bases unmatched: 5. The CDR3 region is CASSLSGLATNEQFF. The CDR3 nucleotides read TGCGCCAGCAGCTTGTCGGGACTAGCGACGAATGAGCAGTTCTTC.

V usage is TRBV10-2 and J usage is TRBJ2-7; TRBD2 might be the D (7 bases). CDR3 size: 14 residues. Trimming cost V 2 bases and J 5 bases, with 13 bases left between them. Per germline, CDR1 WSHSY and CDR2 SAAADI. CDR3 sequence: CASSEGGALNEQYV. CDR3 DNA: TGCGCCAGCAGTGAGGGGGGGGCCCTAAACGAGCAGTACGTC.

J is TRBJ1-5 and V is TRBV28, with D perhaps matching TRBD1 (6 bases). CDR1 MDHEN and CDR2 SYDVKM come from the germline V gene. The CDR3 loop spans 13 amino acids. The V end was cut by 6 bases, the J end by 3 bases, with 9 bases between. This CDR3 reads CASSNRVNQPQHF. The CDR3 region has the DNA TGTGCCAGCAGCAACAGGGTCAATCAGCCCCAGCATTTT.

J is TRBJ2-7 and V is TRBV19, with 9 nucleotides matching TRBD2. Trimming removed 6 bases from V and 0 bases from J; junction bases left unmatched: 3. Germline-derived CDR1 and CDR2 are LNHDA and SQIVND (reference sequence). This CDR3 comprises 14 residues. The CDR3 sequence: CASRAGGGSYEQYF. CDR3 nucleotide sequence: TGTGCCAGTAGAGCGGGAGGCGGCTCCTACGAGCAGTACTTC. The entire variable domain, with the rest obtained from reference TRBV19 and TRBJ2-7, is as follows: DGGITQSPKYLFRKEGQNVTLSCEQNLNHDAMYWYRQDPGQGLRLIYYSQIVNDFQKGDIAEGYSVSREKKESFPLTVTSAQKNPTAFYLCASRAGGGSYEQYFGPGTRLTVT.

The chain carries TRBV5-1 and TRBJ2-2; tentatively, D is TRBD1 (6 bases). The CDR3 length is 14 residues. CDR1 and CDR2 from the germline V gene are SGHRS and YFSETQ. With 9 bases removed from V and 4 bases from J, the gap between germline ends came to 16 bases. The CDR3 nucleotides are TGCGCCACCAAGCCGACAGGCACCACCGGGGAGCTGTTTTTT. This gives the protein CATKPTGTTGELFF.

This sequence joins TRBV15 and TRBJ2-3, with 8 bases that match TRBD1. Germline loops: CDR1 LNHNV, CDR2 YYDKDF (reference sequence). V lost 8 bases and J lost 5; bases outside the gene matches: 6. This CDR3 is 13 amino acids long. CDR3 sequence: CATRTGMGDTQYF. In DNA form, the CDR3 reads TGTGCCACCCGGACAGGGATGGGAGATACGCAGTATTTT.

CDR3 sequence reads: CASSLGLINEQFF. Here the CDR3 DNA reads TGTGCCAGCAGCTTAGGACTCATCAATGAGCAGTTCTTC. The chain is built from TRBV7-9 and TRBJ2-1; no clear D. Germline V gene sequence: CDR1 SEHNR, CDR2 FQNEAQ (reference sequence). V shed 1 base and J shed 6 bases, with 7 bases lying between them. This CDR3 is 13 amino acids long.

The chain has TRBV4-1 and TRBJ2-6; unclear D gene. CDR1 and CDR2 from the germline V gene are MGHRA and YSYEKL. Trimming pared 0 bases from V and 3 bases from J, leaving 9 bases between. The CDR3 sequence is 16 residues long. CDR3 residues: CASSQDWQNGANVLTF. The CDR3 nucleotides read TGCGCCAGCAGCCAAGACTGGCAGAATGGGGCCAACGTCCTGACTTTC.

The chain is built from TRBV19 and TRBJ1-1; 7 bases are a match to TRBD1. Per germline, CDR1 LNHDA and CDR2 SQIVND (reference sequence). The V and J ends lost 5 bases and 8 bases, in that order; junction bases with no gene match: 5. This CDR3 has 12 amino acids. The CDR3 DNA sequence: TGTGCCAGTAGTCCATGGACAGGAGAAGCTTTCTTT. Residues: CASSPWTGEAFF.

The chain recombines TRBV15 with TRBJ1-3, with no clear D. From germline, CDR1 is LNHNV and CDR2 YYDKDF (reference sequence). The CDR3 totals 14 residues. Trimming removed 0 bases at V and 1 base at J, with 4 bases between. The CDR3 nucleotides are TGTGCCACCAGCAGAGATATTTCTGGAAACACCATATATTTT. Protein sequence: CATSRDISGNTIYF.

The sample holds one count of this clone. The DNA of the CDR3 is TGTGCCATCAATCGGCAGGGTCAAGCATCCACTGAAGCTTTCTTT. This sequence encodes CAINRQGQASTEAFF. The rearrangement uses TRBV10-3 and TRBJ1-1; D might be TRBD1 (5 bases). V lost 7 bases and J 4 bases, leaving 19 bases between the germline ends. CDR3 size: 15 residues. Germline V gene sequence: CDR1 ENHRY, CDR2 SYGVKD.

This chain connects TRBV14 to TRBJ1-2; weak D call: TRBD1 (5 bases). The V gene lost 3 bases and the J gene lost 0 bases, with 11 bases spanning the gap. CDR3 length equals 15 residues. CDR1 and CDR2 (germline): SGHDN, FVKESK. Written as DNA, the CDR3 is TGTGCCAGCAGCCAGAGACAGCAAGCTAACTATGGCTACACCTTC. This codes for CASSQRQQANYGYTF.

The chain employs TRBV11-2 and TRBJ2-1; weak D call: TRBD1 (5 bases). Germline CDR1 and CDR2: SGHAT and FQNNGV. CDR3 length equals 13 residues. The ends were cut back, 5 bases at V and 9 bases at J, with 14 bases in the middle. CDR3 in amino acids: CASSPTRRGEQFF. CDR3 nucleotides: TGTGCCAGCAGCCCAACTCGTAGGGGTGAGCAGTTCTTC.

V is TRBV5-1 and J is TRBJ1-2; TRBD1 might be the D (5 bases). The CDR3 loop spans 17 amino acids. Trimming cost V 6 bases and J 4 bases, with 25 bases left between them. Germline V gene lookup returns CDR1 SGHRS and CDR2 YFSETQ. This CDR3 is CASKNAEGQKNLYGYTF. In nucleotides, the CDR3 is TGCGCCAGCAAAAATGCGGAGGGGCAGAAGAACCTCTATGGCTACACCTTC.